These 2 T cell receptor beta chains came from one sample sequenced in a study of blood T cells in healthy people across ages. Together with a sample-barcoded 5' primer, a J-beta primer mix was included in a second PCR lasting about 6 to 11 cycles. TCRdb reprocessed the 5' RACE reads with MiXCR, giving one entry per CDR3 protein. The data show fewer than 650,000 distinct CDR3 sequences, roughly a quarter seen once. These data were also filed under a second study, of T cells of mothers and their children.

The sample consisted of blood. The receptors derive from a boy aged 2 to 9 in good health.

This clonotype showed up just a few times. The genes are TRBV12-3 or TRBV12-4 and TRBJ1-5; a weak D match, TRBD1 (6 bases). V shed 5 bases and J shed 3 bases, with 11 bases lying between them. This CDR3 contains 14 residues. CDR3 DNA: TGTGCCAGCAGTCCTCAGGGGCACAATCAGCCCCAGCATTTT. Its protein is CASSPQGHNQPQHF.

The chain is built from TRBV27 and TRBJ2-7; D may be TRBD1 or TRBD2 (5 bases each). Trimming pared 4 bases from V and 4 bases from J, leaving 11 bases between. There are 13 residues in the CDR3. The germline gives CDR1 MNHEY, CDR2 SMNVEV (reference sequence). The CDR3, as DNA: TGTGCCAGCAGTTACGGCAGGGAGTACGAGCAGTACTTC. Its translation: CASSYGREYEQYF.